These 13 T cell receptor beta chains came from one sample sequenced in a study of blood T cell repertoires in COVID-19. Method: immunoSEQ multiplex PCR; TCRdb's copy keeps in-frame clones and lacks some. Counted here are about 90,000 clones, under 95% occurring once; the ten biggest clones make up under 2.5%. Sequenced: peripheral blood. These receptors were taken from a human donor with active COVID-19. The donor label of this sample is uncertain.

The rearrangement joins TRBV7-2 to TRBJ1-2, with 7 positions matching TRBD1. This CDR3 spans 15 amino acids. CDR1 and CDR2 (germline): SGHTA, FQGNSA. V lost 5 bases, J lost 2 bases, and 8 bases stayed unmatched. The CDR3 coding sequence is TGTGCCAGCAGCCCCCACCCACAGGGGAACTATGGCTACACCTTC. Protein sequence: CASSPHPQGNYGYTF. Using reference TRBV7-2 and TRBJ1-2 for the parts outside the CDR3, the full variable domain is GAGVSQSPSNKVTEKGKDVELRCDPISGHTALYWYRQSLGQGLEFLIYFQGNSAPDKSGLPSDRFSAERTGGSVSTLTIQRTQQEDSAVYLCASSPHPQGNYGYTFGSGTRLTVV.

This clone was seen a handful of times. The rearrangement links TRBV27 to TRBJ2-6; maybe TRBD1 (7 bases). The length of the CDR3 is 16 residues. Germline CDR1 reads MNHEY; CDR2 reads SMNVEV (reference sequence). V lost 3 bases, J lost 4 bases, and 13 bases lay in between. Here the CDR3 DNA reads TGTGCCAGCAGTTTCGGAGGGGGCTTCGGGGCCAACGTCCTGACTTTC. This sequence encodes CASSFGGGFGANVLTF. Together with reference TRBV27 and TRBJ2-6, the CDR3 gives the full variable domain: EAQVTQNPRYLITVTGKKLTVTCSQNMNHEYMSWYRQDPGLGLRQIYYSMNVEVTDKGDVPEGYKVSRKEKRNFPLILESPSPNQTSLYFCASSFGGGFGANVLTFGAGSRLTVL.

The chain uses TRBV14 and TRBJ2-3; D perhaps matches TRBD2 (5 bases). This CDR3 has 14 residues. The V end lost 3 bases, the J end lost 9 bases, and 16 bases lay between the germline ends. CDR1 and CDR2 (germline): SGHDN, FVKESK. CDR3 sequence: CASSHSEGRHTQYF. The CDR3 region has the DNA TGTGCCAGCAGCCACTCAGAGGGCAGACACACGCAGTATTTT.

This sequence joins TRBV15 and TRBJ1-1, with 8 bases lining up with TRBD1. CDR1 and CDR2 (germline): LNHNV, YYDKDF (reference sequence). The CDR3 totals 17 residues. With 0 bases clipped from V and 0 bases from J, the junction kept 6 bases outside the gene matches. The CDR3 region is CATSRDGTGRVNTEAFF. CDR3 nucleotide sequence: TGTGCCACCAGCAGAGATGGGACAGGACGAGTGAACACTGAAGCTTTCTTT.

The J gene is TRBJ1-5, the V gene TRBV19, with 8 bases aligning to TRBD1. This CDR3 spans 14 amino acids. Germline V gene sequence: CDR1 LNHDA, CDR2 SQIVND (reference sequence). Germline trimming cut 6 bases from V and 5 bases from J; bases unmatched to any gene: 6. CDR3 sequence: CASSPGRGHQPQHF. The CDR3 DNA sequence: TGTGCCAGTAGCCCGGGCAGGGGGCATCAGCCCCAGCATTTT. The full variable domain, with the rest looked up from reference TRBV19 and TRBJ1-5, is DGGITQSPKYLFRKEGQNVTLSCEQNLNHDAMYWYRQDPGQGLRLIYYSQIVNDFQKGDIAEGYSVSREKKESFPLTVTSAQKNPTAFYLCASSPGRGHQPQHFGDGTRLSIL.

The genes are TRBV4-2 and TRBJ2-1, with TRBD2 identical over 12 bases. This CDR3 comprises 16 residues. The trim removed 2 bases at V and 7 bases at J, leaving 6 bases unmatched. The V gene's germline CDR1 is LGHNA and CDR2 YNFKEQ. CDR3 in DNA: TGTGCCAGCAGCCAATGGCCTAGCGGGGGGGGGAATGAGCAGTTCTTC. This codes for CASSQWPSGGGNEQFF.

CDR3 in amino acids: CASSKTSGGEYNEQFF. Written as DNA, the CDR3 is TGCGCCAGCAGCAAGACTAGCGGGGGGGAATACAATGAGCAGTTCTTC. This chain joins TRBV5-1 and TRBJ2-1, with 14 bases aligning to TRBD2. The CDR3 is made up of 16 amino acids. CDR1 and CDR2 from the germline V gene are SGHRS and YFSETQ. V gave up 4 bases and J gave up 4 bases; unmatched junction bases: 4.

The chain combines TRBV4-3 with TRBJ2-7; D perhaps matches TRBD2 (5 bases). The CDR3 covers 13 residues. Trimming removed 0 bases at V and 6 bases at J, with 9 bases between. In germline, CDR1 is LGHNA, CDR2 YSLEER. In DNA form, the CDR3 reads TGCGCCAGCAGCCAAGATCGAGGGTTCGAGCAGTACTTC. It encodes CASSQDRGFEQYF.

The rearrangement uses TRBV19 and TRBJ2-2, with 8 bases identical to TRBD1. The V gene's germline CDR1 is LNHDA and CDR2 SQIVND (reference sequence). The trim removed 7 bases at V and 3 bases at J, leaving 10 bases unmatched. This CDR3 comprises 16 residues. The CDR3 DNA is TGTGCCAGTATAATACGACAGGGGCTTGACACCGGGGAGCTGTTTTTT. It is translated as CASIIRQGLDTGELFF. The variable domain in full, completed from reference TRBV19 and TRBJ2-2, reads DGGITQSPKYLFRKEGQNVTLSCEQNLNHDAMYWYRQDPGQGLRLIYYSQIVNDFQKGDIAEGYSVSREKKESFPLTVTSAQKNPTAFYLCASIIRQGLDTGELFFGEGSRLTVL.

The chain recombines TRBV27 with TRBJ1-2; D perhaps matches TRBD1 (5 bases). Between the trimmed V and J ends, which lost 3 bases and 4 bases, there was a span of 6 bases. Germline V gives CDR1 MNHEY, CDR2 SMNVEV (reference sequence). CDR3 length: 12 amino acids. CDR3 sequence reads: CASSLQGYGYTF. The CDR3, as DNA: TGTGCCAGCAGTTTGCAGGGCTATGGCTACACCTTC.

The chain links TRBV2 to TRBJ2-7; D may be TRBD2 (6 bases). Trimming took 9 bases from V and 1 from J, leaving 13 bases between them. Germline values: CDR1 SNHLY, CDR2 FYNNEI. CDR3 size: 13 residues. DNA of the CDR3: TGTGCCAGTCGTACCGGGACTTCCTACGAGCAGTACTTC. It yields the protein CASRTGTSYEQYF.

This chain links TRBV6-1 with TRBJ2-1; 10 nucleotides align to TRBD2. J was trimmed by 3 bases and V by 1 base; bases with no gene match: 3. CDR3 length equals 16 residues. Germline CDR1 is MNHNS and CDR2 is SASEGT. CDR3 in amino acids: CASSEGTSGFYNEQFF. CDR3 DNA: TGTGCCAGCAGTGAAGGGACTAGCGGATTCTACAATGAGCAGTTCTTC.

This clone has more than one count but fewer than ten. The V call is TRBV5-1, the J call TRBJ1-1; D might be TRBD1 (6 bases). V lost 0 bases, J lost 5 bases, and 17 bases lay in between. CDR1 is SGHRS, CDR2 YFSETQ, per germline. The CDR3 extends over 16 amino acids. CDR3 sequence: CASSLDSGGGGTEAFF. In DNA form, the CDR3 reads TGCGCCAGCAGCTTGGACTCCGGAGGGGGGGGAACTGAAGCTTTCTTT.